A single sample is the source of the 12 T cell receptor beta chains below, sequenced in a study of blood T cell repertoires in COVID-19. Profiling relied on immunoSEQ multiplex PCR, and the TCRdb table lists in-frame clones only, not all of them. The sample holds 57,000 or so clones; about nine tenths are singletons and the top ten take roughly 23%. Sequenced: peripheral blood. The receptors stem from a woman between 45 and 60 years old with active or convalescent COVID-19.

The J gene is TRBJ2-5, the V gene TRBV5-1; TRBD2 agrees at 7 bases. V was clipped by 0 bases and J by 6 bases; unmatched bases: 8. This CDR3 contains 15 residues. The V gene's germline CDR1 is SGHRS and CDR2 YFSETQ. CDR3 DNA: TGCGCCAGCAGCTTGGGGGTAGCGGGCCTCCAGACCCAGTACTTC. Residues: CASSLGVAGLQTQYF.

This chain links TRBV11-3 with TRBJ2-3, with TRBD2 matching 7 bases. The CDR3 runs 15 residues. V trimming: 4 bases; J trimming: 5 bases; junction bases outside the gene matches: 9. Germline values: CDR1 SGHNT, CDR2 YENEEA. CDR3 sequence (DNA): TGTGCCAGCAGCTCCGGACTAGGGGCCGGAGATACGCAGTATTTT. As protein: CASSSGLGAGDTQYF. The full variable domain, rest sourced from reference TRBV11-3 and TRBJ2-3, is EAGVVQSPRYKIIEKKQPVAFWCNPISGHNTLYWYLQNLGQGPELLIRYENEEAVDDSQLPKDRFSAERLKGVDSTLKIQPAELGDSAVYLCASSSGLGAGDTQYFGPGTRLTVL.

The genes are TRBV6-1 and TRBJ1-6; 9 nucleotides match TRBD1. Unmatched junction bases numbered 7, after V lost 3 bases and J lost 7 bases. The CDR3 consists of 16 residues. Germline V gives CDR1 MNHNS, CDR2 SASEGT. DNA of the CDR3: TGTGCCAGCAGTGAGGGGACAGGGAATCAGAATTCACCCCTCCACTTT. Translating it yields CASSEGTGNQNSPLHF.

This chain connects TRBV7-9 to TRBJ1-6; possibly TRBD1 for D (5 bases). The germline CDR1 and CDR2 sequences are SEHNR and FQNEAQ (reference sequence). CDR3 length equals 13 residues. V was clipped by 8 bases and J by 6 bases, with 11 bases between them. The DNA for the CDR3 is TGTGCCAGCGGGGGGGGAGTTAATTCACCCCTCCACTTT. Protein: CASGGGVNSPLHF.

The V gene is TRBV7-2, the J gene TRBJ2-3; the D gene is possibly TRBD2 (5 bases). The germline V gene encodes CDR1 SGHTA and CDR2 FQGNSA. V was pared by 6 bases and J by 0 bases, with 16 bases between. The CDR3 spans 16 residues. CDR3 nucleotides: TGTGCCAGCAGGATCGGAGGAAGCGGTAGCACAGATACGCAGTATTTT. It codes for CASRIGGSGSTDTQYF.

The J gene is TRBJ2-1, the V gene TRBV12-3 or TRBV12-4; 9 nucleotides agree with TRBD2. The ends lost 7 bases at V and 7 bases at J; junction bases unmatched: 5. This CDR3 contains 13 residues. CDR3 in amino acids: CASTLAGPNEQFF. CDR3 DNA sequence: TGTGCCAGCACGCTAGCGGGACCGAATGAGCAGTTCTTC.

J is TRBJ2-7 and V is TRBV27, with TRBD1 identical over 11 bases. The CDR3 runs to 15 residues. V was clipped by 3 bases and J by 4 bases; unmatched bases: 5. Germline V gives CDR1 MNHEY, CDR2 SMNVEV (reference sequence). CDR3 in amino acids: CASSFGQGAAYEQYF. CDR3 nucleotides: TGTGCCAGCAGTTTCGGACAGGGGGCGGCTTACGAGCAGTACTTC.

The chain couples TRBV6-6 to TRBJ1-4; 9 positions agree with TRBD1. The CDR3 contains 15 residues. Germline CDR1 is MNHNY and CDR2 is SVGAGI (reference sequence). Trimming removed 6 bases from V and 4 bases from J; junction bases left unmatched: 6. The CDR3 DNA follows: TGTGCCAGCAGAGAGGCGGACAGGGGTAATGAAAAACTGTTTTTT. Translating gives CASREADRGNEKLFF.

In nucleotides, the CDR3 is TGTGCCAGCAGCCGCGGATCCGGGGTAGACACTGAAGCTTTCTTT. Translation gives CASSRGSGVDTEAFF. The chain has TRBV14 and TRBJ1-1; no clear D gene. Germline V gene lookup returns CDR1 SGHDN and CDR2 FVKESK. V gave up 4 bases and J gave up 3 bases, with 15 bases separating them. The CDR3 is made up of 15 amino acids.

The V gene is TRBV30, the J gene TRBJ2-1, with D unresolved. The CDR3 is made up of 13 amino acids. CDR1 and CDR2 from the germline V gene are GTSNPN and SVGIG (reference sequence). V lost 0 bases and J lost 6, with 9 bases in between. DNA for the CDR3: TGTGCCTGGAGTGTATTCCTATTCAATGAGCAGTTCTTC. Protein sequence: CAWSVFLFNEQFF.

The chain links TRBV3-1 (or the pseudogene TRBV3-2) to TRBJ1-2; 7 nucleotides line up with TRBD1. This CDR3 region has 15 residues. Germline CDR1 reads LGHDT; CDR2 reads YNNKEL (reference sequence). V lost 0 bases, J lost 2 bases, and 3 bases stayed unmatched. CDR3 loop: CASSQDWDSNYGYTF. The CDR3 region has the DNA TGTGCCAGCAGCCAAGACTGGGACAGCAACTATGGCTACACCTTC.

The V and J genes are TRBV4-2 and TRBJ2-7, with D possibly TRBD2 on 6 matching bases. This CDR3 is built from 13 residues. Germline V gene sequence: CDR1 LGHNA, CDR2 YNFKEQ. V lost 1 base, J lost 5 bases, and 9 bases lay in between. The CDR3 bases are TGTGCCAGCAGCCAAGGGGCGGGGCACGAGCAGTACTTC. This translates into CASSQGAGHEQYF.